One and the same sample provided the 18 T cell receptor beta chains below, sequenced in a study of T cell repertoires in cytomegalovirus infection. TCRdb redid the calling of the reads with MiXCR, one entry per CDR3 protein. The sample includes 560,000 or so distinct CDR3 sequences, more than 15% of them seen just once. What was sequenced was CD8+ T cells from PBMCs. Receptors were obtained from a human donor in good health (CMV status not recorded). Some clones in this sample may be carry-over from other donors' samples.

This clonotype was observed many times. V is TRBV28 and J is TRBJ2-3; 8 nucleotides match TRBD2. The CDR3 spans 16 residues. Germline CDR1 reads MDHEN; CDR2 reads SYDVKM. Losses at the gene ends were 5 bases for V and 2 bases for J; bases not matched to a gene: 9. CDR3: CASSQGLADYTDTQYF. CDR3 nucleotides: TGTGCCAGCAGTCAAGGACTAGCAGACTACACAGATACGCAGTATTTT.

As DNA, the CDR3 is TGTGCCAGCAGTTTATTTGGGGCGGGGGCGAGGTACAATGAGCAGTTCTTC. It is translated as CASSLFGAGARYNEQFF. The V and J genes are TRBV27 and TRBJ2-1, with a weak D call TRBD2 (7 bases). The CDR3 extends over 17 amino acids. The germline V gene has CDR1 MNHEY and CDR2 SMNVEV (reference sequence). The V gene lost 1 base and the J gene lost 4 bases, with 17 bases spanning the gap.

This clonotype was picked up a small number of times. The V and J genes are TRBV29-1 and TRBJ1-1; D gene unclear. With 8 bases removed from V and 0 bases from J, the gap between germline ends came to 7 bases. The length of the CDR3 is 11 residues. CDR1 and CDR2 from the germline V gene are SQVTM and ANQGSEA. CDR3 in amino acids: CSLRLNTEAFF. The DNA for the CDR3 is TGCAGCCTCAGATTGAACACTGAAGCTTTCTTT.

This clonotype was found once. This chain connects TRBV4-1 to TRBJ1-1; no reliable D call. The CDR3 contains 13 residues. Trimming stripped 2 bases from V and 4 bases from J, with 8 bases between. CDR1 and CDR2 from the germline V gene are MGHRA and YSYEKL. CDR3 sequence (DNA): TGCGCCAGCAGCCAAAGATCCGGCACTGAAGCTTTCTTT. Protein product: CASSQRSGTEAFF.

A few counts support this clonotype. The chain employs TRBV5-8 and TRBJ1-5; D is undetermined. V lost 1 base to trimming and J lost 0 bases, with 5 bases between them. The CDR3 covers 14 residues. Germline V gives CDR1 SGHTS, CDR2 YDEGEE. CDR3 sequence: CASSLFYSNQPQHF. The DNA for the CDR3 is TGTGCCAGCAGCTTGTTTTATAGCAATCAGCCCCAGCATTTT. The full variable domain, in which reference TRBV5-8 and TRBJ1-5 provide the parts outside the CDR3, is EAGVTQSPTHLIKTRGQQATLRCSPISGHTSVYWYQQALGLGLQFLLWYDEGEERNRGNFPPRFSGRQFPNYSSELNVNALELEDSALYLCASSLFYSNQPQHFGDGTRLSIL.

This clonotype was seen ten or more times. V usage is TRBV6-1 and J usage is TRBJ2-3; 7 bases are shared with TRBD1. This CDR3 is 15 amino acids long. Trimming removed 10 bases from V and 0 bases from J; junction bases left unmatched: 10. Germline CDR1 MNHNS, CDR2 SASEGT. Here the CDR3 reads CAISQGVESTDTQYF. The CDR3 DNA reads TGTGCCATCTCTCAGGGGGTTGAAAGCACAGATACGCAGTATTTT.

This clonotype was seen many times. V and J are TRBV12-3 or TRBV12-4 and TRBJ2-2; D is undetermined. The CDR3 covers 13 residues. The V and J ends lost 1 base and 9 bases respectively, with 9 bases between them. The CDR3 nucleotides are TGTGCCAGCAGTTTAGGAGGTGTCAGGGAGCTGTTTTTT. This translates into CASSLGGVRELFF.

This clonotype was recorded a few times. The chain recombines TRBV10-1 with TRBJ2-3; possible D gene TRBD2, 6 bases. The CDR3 covers 16 residues. CDR1 WNHNN and CDR2 SYGVQD come from the germline V gene (reference sequence). The V gene lost 3 bases and the J gene lost 4 bases, with 17 bases spanning the gap. The CDR3 here is CASSDPDYREPDTQYF. CDR3 DNA: TGCGCCAGCAGTGACCCGGACTACCGGGAGCCAGATACGCAGTATTTT.

This clonotype was recorded many times. The chain recombines TRBV4-1 with TRBJ1-1, with no clear D. This CDR3 is 15 amino acids long. Trimming left V 0 bases short and J 5 bases short, with 13 bases between. In germline, CDR1 is MGHRA, CDR2 YSYEKL. CDR3 in DNA: TGCGCCAGCAGCCAAGACGTCGGGAGGTGGACTGAAGCTTTCTTT. Translating it yields CASSQDVGRWTEAFF.

The rearrangement joins TRBV27 to TRBJ2-3, with 13 bases aligning to TRBD2. The V gene's germline CDR1 is MNHEY and CDR2 SMNVEV (reference sequence). The CDR3 is 18 amino acids. Trimming cost V 1 base and J 5 bases; bases outside gene matches: 9. This CDR3 reads CASSLFGTSGTSKDTQYF. The CDR3 nucleotides read TGTGCCAGCAGTTTATTTGGGACTAGCGGGACATCGAAAGATACGCAGTATTTT.

The rearrangement links TRBV27 to TRBJ2-1, with 12 bases lining up with TRBD2. With 11 bases clipped from V and 1 base from J, the junction kept 15 bases outside the gene matches. The V gene's germline CDR1 is MNHEY and CDR2 SMNVEV (reference sequence). The CDR3 is 18 residues long. The CDR3: CASAPLAGGPGSYNEQFF. The DNA of the CDR3 is TGTGCCTCCGCCCCGCTAGCGGGAGGGCCGGGGTCCTACAATGAGCAGTTCTTC.

V is TRBV6-1 and J is TRBJ2-5; possible D gene TRBD2, 6 bases. This CDR3 spans 11 amino acids. Trimming cost V 8 bases and J 5 bases, with 9 bases left between them. In germline, CDR1 is MNHNS, CDR2 SASEGT. The DNA for the CDR3 is TGTGCCAGCGGCGCGGGGGAGACCCAGTACTTC. Translating gives CASGAGETQYF.

This clonotype was detected only once. A junction boundary mismatches the germline segment, possibly from a read error. The chain is built from TRBV12-3 or TRBV12-4 and TRBJ1-1; D unclear. This CDR3 comprises 11 residues. In DNA, the CDR3 is TGTGCCACCAGTTTGTCCACTGAAGCTTTCTTT. Translation: CATSLSTEAFF.

This clonotype has a count of ten or more. The chain carries TRBV7-2 and TRBJ2-2, with unresolved D. This CDR3 is built from 14 residues. CDR1 and CDR2 from the germline V gene are SGHTA and FQGNSA. Trimming stripped 1 base from V and 2 bases from J, with 5 bases between. CDR3 bases: TGTGCCAGCAGCTTAGGGTCTAACACCGGGGAGCTGTTTTTT. Its translation: CASSLGSNTGELFF.

This clonotype has ten or more counts. This sequence joins TRBV6-6 and TRBJ2-1; D is uncertain. CDR1 MNHNY and CDR2 SVGAGI come from the germline V gene (reference sequence). V dropped 0 bases and J dropped 9 bases, with 6 bases sitting between them. This CDR3 is built from 12 residues. Written as DNA, the CDR3 is TGTGCCAGCAGTTACTCGACGGGTGAGCAGTTCTTC. The encoded protein is CASSYSTGEQFF.

The chain combines TRBV4-1 with TRBJ2-7; 7 nucleotides align to TRBD1. V was clipped by 3 bases and J by 5 bases; unmatched bases: 4. The V gene's germline CDR1 is MGHRA and CDR2 YSYEKL. There are 13 residues in the CDR3. The CDR3 nucleotides are TGCGCCAGCAGCCATCCTACAGGGGACGAGCAGTACTTC. It yields the protein CASSHPTGDEQYF.

This clonotype was seen more than once but under ten times. The CDR3 bases are TGTGCCACCAGTGATCACACTAGCGGGAGCCTTTACAATGAGCAGTTCTTC. Its protein product is CATSDHTSGSLYNEQFF. V usage is TRBV24-1 and J usage is TRBJ2-1; 11 bases map to TRBD2. V was pared by 3 bases and J by 4 bases, with 7 bases of the junction left unmatched. This CDR3 has 17 amino acids. Germline loops: CDR1 KGHDR, CDR2 SFDVKD.

This clonotype came up many times. The chain carries TRBV7-9 and TRBJ1-4; D might be TRBD1 (5 bases). From germline, CDR1 is SEHNR and CDR2 FQNEAQ (reference sequence). V gave up 5 bases and J gave up 2 bases, with 9 bases separating them. This CDR3 is 14 amino acids long. This CDR3 reads CASSTDSTNEKLFF. CDR3 DNA: TGTGCCAGCAGCACCGACAGCACTAATGAAAAACTGTTTTTT.